This TCR beta chain was obtained from a study of blood T cell repertoires in COVID-19. Using immunoSEQ multiplex PCR, the repertoire was profiled, and TCRdb retains in-frame clones only, with some absent. The sample holds fewer than 65,000 clones, roughly 80% seen once. The sequenced material came from peripheral blood. The sequence derives from a human donor in a cohort sampled during active COVID-19.

The CDR3 spells CASSRTAPSSYEQYF. CDR3 DNA sequence: TGTGCCAGCAGCCGGACAGCCCCGAGCTCCTACGAGCAGTACTTC. The chain recombines TRBV7-9 with TRBJ2-7; perhaps TRBD1 as D (6 bases). The CDR3 loop spans 15 amino acids. Germline values: CDR1 SEHNR, CDR2 FQNEAQ (reference sequence). V was pared by 5 bases and J by 0 bases, with 14 bases between. Based on the CDR3 plus reference TRBV7-9 and TRBJ2-7, the full variable domain is DTGVSQNPRHKITKRGQNVTFRCDPISEHNRLYWYRQTLGQGPEFLTYFQNEAQLEKSRLLSDRFSAERPKGSFSTLEIQRTEQGDSAMYLCASSRTAPSSYEQYFGPGTRLTVT.